This TCR beta chain was captured in a study of blood T cell repertoires in COVID-19. Whole-study context: The United States, Italy and Spain provided the acute and convalescent COVID-19 samples. PBMCs, B-cell-depleted T cells, or T cells were the source of the cDNA or gDNA that made up the material.

In the authors' methods: Amplified reference gene primers provided the basis for estimating nucleated cell counts. The data were produced by immunoSEQ multiplex PCR, yet TCRdb's version contains in-frame clones alone and is incomplete. V and J calls and clone size are those listed in that table; D and trimming were worked out from the DNA. The sample lists about 240,000 clones; just under 85% were seen once. Sequenced material: peripheral blood. The clonotype originates from a woman at least 80 years old with acute or convalescent COVID-19.

The CDR3 here is CASSLPPAGEAFF. CDR3 in DNA: TGTGCCAGCAGCTTACCCCCTGCCGGTGAAGCTTTCTTT. This chain links TRBV12-3 or TRBV12-4 with TRBJ1-1, with unresolved D. The CDR3 runs to 13 residues. The V gene lost 6 bases and the J gene lost 7 bases, with 15 bases spanning the gap.